This T cell receptor beta chain was recorded in a study of T cells in Graves' hyperthyroidism and ophthalmopathy. Broader study findings: Ophthalmopathy could be told apart from stable hyperthyroidism with a 13 V-J model.

This clonotype occurred a few times. The antigen remains undetermined. The CDR3 runs to 16 residues. The V gene lost 4 bases and the J gene lost 0 bases, with 13 bases spanning the gap. Germline V lookup: CDR1 MDHEN, CDR2 SYDVKM. Fresh 10 ml peripheral blood yielded PBMCs. Amplification of TCR beta CDR3 regions was performed using RNA transcripts as template. The primer set for the first-round RT-PCR of the TCR CDR3 was HTBI. MiXCR, applied by TCRdb to the multiplex PCR reads, yields one record per CDR3 protein. The table records roughly 300,000 distinct CDR3 sequences, roughly 23% of them present only once.

The chain has TRBV28 and TRBJ1-5, with D perhaps matching TRBD1 (5 bases). The receptor was isolated from a woman aged 45-59 years with Graves' hyperthyroidism. Sequenced sample: blood. Written as DNA, the CDR3 is TGTGCCAGCAGTTCAGCCAGGGAATATAGCAATCAGCCCCAGCATTTT. It yields the protein CASSSAREYSNQPQHF.